This T cell receptor beta chain is from a study of blood T cell repertoires in COVID-19. The CDR3 is made up of 14 amino acids. Per the germline V gene, CDR1 is LNHDA and CDR2 is SQIVND (reference sequence). The V end lost 6 bases, the J end lost 2 bases, and 14 bases lay between the germline ends. Authors' analysis steps: Cell counts per sample came from amplifying reference gene primers. TCRdb's copy holds only in-frame clones and misses some; the assay was immunoSEQ multiplex PCR. V and J calls plus clone size are reproduced from that table; the DNA served to infer D and trimming. The table has about 150,000 clones, approximately 81% seen once; the top ten hold roughly two fifths.

The V gene is TRBV19, the J gene TRBJ2-7, with D possibly matching TRBD1 (7 bases). The receptor comes from a human donor in a cohort sampled during active COVID-19. Material for sequencing was peripheral blood. This chain's CDR3 is CASSAGGGPYEQYF. The CDR3 DNA sequence: TGTGCCAGTAGCGCCGGAGGGGGCCCCTACGAGCAGTACTTC. Variable domain in full (rest from reference TRBV19 and TRBJ2-7): DGGITQSPKYLFRKEGQNVTLSCEQNLNHDAMYWYRQDPGQGLRLIYYSQIVNDFQKGDIAEGYSVSREKKESFPLTVTSAQKNPTAFYLCASSAGGGPYEQYFGPGTRLTVT.